This TCR beta chain was recovered during a study of blood T cell repertoires in COVID-19. Assay used: immunoSEQ multiplex PCR; TCRdb lists only in-frame clones, some missing. The sample holds 55,000 to 70,000 clones, under 80% seen once. V lost 6 bases to trimming and J lost 3 bases; unmatched junction nucleotides: 7. The CDR3 is 14 residues long. Germline V CDR1 and CDR2: LGHNA, YNFKEQ. The chain recombines TRBV4-2 with TRBJ2-7, with TRBD1 matching over 8 bases. The sample comprised peripheral blood. The TCR originated in a human donor in a cohort sampled during active COVID-19. In nucleotides, the CDR3 is TGTGCCAGCAGGCCCGGGACAGGTAACTACGAGCAGTACTTC. Translating gives CASRPGTGNYEQYF.